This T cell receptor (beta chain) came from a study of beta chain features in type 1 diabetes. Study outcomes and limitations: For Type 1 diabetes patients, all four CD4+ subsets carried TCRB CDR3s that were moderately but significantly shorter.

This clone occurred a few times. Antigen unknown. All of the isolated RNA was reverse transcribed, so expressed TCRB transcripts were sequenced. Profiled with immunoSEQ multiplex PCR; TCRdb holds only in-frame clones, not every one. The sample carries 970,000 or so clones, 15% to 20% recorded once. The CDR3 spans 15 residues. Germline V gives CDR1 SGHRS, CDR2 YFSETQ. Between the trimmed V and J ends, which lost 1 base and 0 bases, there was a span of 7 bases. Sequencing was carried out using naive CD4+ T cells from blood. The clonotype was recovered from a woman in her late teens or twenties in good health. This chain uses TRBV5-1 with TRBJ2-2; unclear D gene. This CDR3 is CASSLIGPNTGELFF. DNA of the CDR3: TGCGCCAGCAGCTTGATAGGCCCGAACACCGGGGAGCTGTTTTTT. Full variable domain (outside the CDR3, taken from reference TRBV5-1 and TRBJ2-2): KAGVTQTPRYLIKTRGQQVTLSCSPISGHRSVSWYQQTPGQGLQFLFEYFSETQRNKGNFPGRFSGRQFSNSRSEMNVSTLELGDSALYLCASSLIGPNTGELFFGEGSRLTVL.